This T cell receptor (beta chain) was identified during a study of blood T cell repertoires in COVID-19. Across the whole study: Sample material is recorded as cDNA or gDNA derived from T cells, B-cell-depleted T cells, or PBMCs.

Authors' analysis steps: Amplifying reference gene primers gave estimates of nucleated cell counts. Assay used: immunoSEQ multiplex PCR; TCRdb lists only in-frame clones, some missing. V and J calls and clone size come straight from that table; D and trimming were deduced from the DNA. The sample includes under 100,000 clones, roughly 90% seen only once; the top ten take around 5.2%. Enrolment of Seattle patients took place during active infection, and they were followed longitudinally. The length of the CDR3 is 19 residues. Per germline, CDR1 SGHNT and CDR2 YENEEA. Trimming removed 6 bases from V and 5 bases from J; junction bases left unmatched: 19.

This chain connects TRBV11-3 to TRBJ2-1; 10 positions match TRBD2. Material for sequencing was peripheral blood. The receptor's source is a man in his fifties or sixties with COVID-19, enrolled during active disease. The CDR3 here is CASSGRIILAGVADNEQFF. The CDR3 DNA reads as TGTGCCAGCAGTGGGCGGATTATTCTAGCGGGAGTCGCTGACAATGAGCAGTTCTTC.